This TCR beta chain comes out of a study of cytomegalovirus exposure and HLA in healthy donors. Study-wide context: Among about 179 million T cells, an earlier analysis found roughly 110 million unique TCR beta sequences.

This clone was seen more than once but under ten times. Its antigen is undetermined. Whole-study results and caveats: Analysis performed later found roughly 18,000 TCR beta sequences associated with HLA alleles at 0.05 false discovery rate. The study designated roughly 160 TCR beta chains cytomegalovirus-associated. Analysis was carried out at a later point, and it linked a missense DCLRE1C variant to TCR beta V- and J-gene trimming.

The primer mix had 60 Vbeta and 13 Jbeta primers. The repertoire was sequenced with immunoSEQ multiplex PCR; TCRdb's copy has only in-frame clones and lacks some. The table includes a few hundred thousand clones, roughly 75% detected once. The CDR3 runs 13 residues. CDR1 GTSNPN and CDR2 SVGIG come from the germline V gene (reference sequence). V lost 4 bases and J lost 5; bases outside the gene matches: 6. The TCR comes from a woman aged 25 to 39 in good health and CMV-seronegative. Sequenced input: PBMCs. The V call is TRBV30, the J call TRBJ2-5; TRBD1 matches 8 bases. Here the CDR3 DNA reads TGTGCCTGGACCGGACAGGGCCTGGAGACCCAGTACTTC. This translates into CAWTGQGLETQYF.